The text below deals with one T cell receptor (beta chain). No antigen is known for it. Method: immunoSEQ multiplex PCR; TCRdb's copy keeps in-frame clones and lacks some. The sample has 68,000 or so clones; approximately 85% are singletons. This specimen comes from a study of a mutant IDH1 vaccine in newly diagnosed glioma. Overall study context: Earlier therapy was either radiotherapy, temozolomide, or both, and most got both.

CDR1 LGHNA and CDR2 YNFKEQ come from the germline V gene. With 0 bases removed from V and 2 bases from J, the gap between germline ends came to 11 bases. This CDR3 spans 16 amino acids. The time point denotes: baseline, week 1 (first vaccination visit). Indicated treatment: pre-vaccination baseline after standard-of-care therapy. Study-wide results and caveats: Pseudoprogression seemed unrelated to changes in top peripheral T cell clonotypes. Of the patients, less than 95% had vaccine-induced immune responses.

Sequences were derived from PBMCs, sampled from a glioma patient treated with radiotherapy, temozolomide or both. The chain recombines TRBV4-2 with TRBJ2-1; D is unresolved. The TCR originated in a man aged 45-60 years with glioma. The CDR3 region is CASSQDVARAYNEQFF. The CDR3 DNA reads TGTGCCAGCAGCCAAGACGTCGCTCGGGCCTACAATGAGCAGTTCTTC.